These T cell receptor beta chains were read from a single sample in a study of blood T cell repertoires in COVID-19. Produced via immunoSEQ multiplex PCR; TCRdb's table is partial and in-frame only. The repertoire holds some 220,000 clones, over 70% seen once, with more than 7% in the top ten. The sequenced sample was peripheral blood. These receptors were collected from a woman in her 70s with acute or convalescent COVID-19. Both conserved end residues are trimmed from each CDR3. D genes are given only for firm matches.

d_gene	j_gene	v_gene	CDR3aa
TRBD1	TRBJ1-2	TRBV7-2	ASRRRTGNYGYT
.	TRBJ2-5	TRBV5-1	ASSFVQGFRETQY
.	TRBJ2-7	TRBV9	ASSVAQGSYEQY
TRBD1	TRBJ1-2	TRBV2	ASTPGTGEVGGYT
TRBD2	TRBJ2-1	TRBV5-6	ASSLTSGGASYNEQF
.	TRBJ2-2	TRBV7-2	ASSPPRRGTGELF
.	TRBJ1-6	TRBV6-5	ASSYHTRTYNSPLH
.	TRBJ2-3	TRBV24-1	ATSNPGTDTQY
TRBD1	TRBJ1-1	TRBV5-1	ASSPQGEGAF
TRBD1	TRBJ2-3	TRBV5-1	ASRFSRGIDTQY
TRBD2	TRBJ2-7	TRBV5-1	ASSLTSGGPYEQY
.	TRBJ2-5	TRBV9	ASSLGLPQAPETQY
TRBD1	TRBJ2-2	TRBV18	ASSPGTGRVGELF
.	TRBJ2-2	TRBV2	ASRLAKAGELF
TRBD1	TRBJ2-5	TRBV15	ATSRGTGEETQY
TRBD1	TRBJ1-6	TRBV3-1/TRBV3-2	ASGRSTGLNSPLH
TRBD1	TRBJ1-2	TRBV14	ASSQDRGIART
TRBD1	TRBJ2-7	TRBV20-1	SASDTGQGNSYEQY